This is a list of T cell receptor beta chains from one sample in a study of shared clonotypes between healthy human individuals. TCRdb's table, derived via immunoSEQ multiplex PCR, lists solely in-frame clones and lacks some. In the table there are millions of clones, around 95% of which are singletons. Sample: naive CD4+ T cells sorted from blood. These receptors originate from a young man in good health. CDR3s include the opening cysteine and the closing phenylalanine or tryptophan. D genes are given only for firm matches. Only some rows state a clone size, as once, few, many or a class for expanded clones.

clone size | J gene | D gene | V gene | CDR3 protein | CDR3 DNA
once | TRBJ2-7 | NA | TRBV5-1 | CASSLASSPGEQYF | TGCGCCAGCAGCTTGGCGTCCAGCCCGGGCGAGCAGTACTTC
NA | TRBJ2-3 | NA | TRBV5-1 | CASSLGPRDTQYF | TGCGCCAGCAGCTTGGGCCCTCGAGATACGCAGTATTTT
NA | TRBJ2-7 | TRBD2 | TRBV10-2 | CASRLLAGGNHEQYF | TGCGCCAGCAGGTTGCTAGCGGGAGGGAATCACGAGCAGTACTTC
NA | TRBJ1-4 | TRBD1 | TRBV5-1 | CASSLVGQGASNEKLFF | TGCGCCAGCAGCTTGGTTGGACAGGGGGCATCTAATGAAAAACTGTTTTTT
NA | TRBJ1-2 | NA | TRBV6-4 | CASSVSTGWDYGYTF | TGTGCCAGCAGTGTGTCGACCGGGTGGGACTATGGCTACACCTTC
NA | TRBJ1-4 | TRBD1 | TRBV30 | CAWTGVQGDEKLFF | TGTGCCTGGACCGGGGTACAGGGGGATGAAAAACTGTTTTTT
NA | TRBJ2-7 | NA | TRBV10-1 | CASSVDWAAQTYEQYF | TGCGCCAGCAGTGTTGATTGGGCGGCCCAAACCTACGAGCAGTACTTC
NA | TRBJ1-3 | NA | TRBV28 | CASSPPAGSGNTIYF | TGTGCCAGCAGTCCACCCGCAGGCTCTGGAAACACCATATATTTT
NA | TRBJ2-1 | NA | TRBV5-1 | CASSLNVGSYNEQFF | TGCGCCAGCAGCTTGAACGTCGGTTCCTACAATGAGCAGTTCTTC
NA | TRBJ2-7 | NA | TRBV29-1 | CSVGSATYEQYF | TGCAGCGTTGGATCAGCCACCTACGAGCAGTACTTC
NA | TRBJ2-1 | NA | TRBV30 | CAQREGSYNEQFF | TGTGCTCAGAGGGAAGGTTCCTACAATGAGCAGTTCTTC
NA | TRBJ2-1 | TRBD2 | TRBV4-3 | CASSQDRRSSGGLSYNEQFF | TGCGCCAGCAGCCAAGATCGGCGAAGTAGCGGGGGCCTCTCCTACAATGAGCAGTTCTTC
NA | TRBJ2-1 | NA | TRBV6-1 | CASKGGSNEQFF | TGTGCCAGCAAGGGGGGTTCCAATGAGCAGTTCTTC
NA | TRBJ1-1 | NA | TRBV20-1 | CSARWNTEAFF | TGCAGTGCTAGGTGGAATACTGAAGCTTTCTTT
NA | TRBJ1-2 | NA | TRBV28 | CASSFHSGGFGYTF | TGTGCCAGCAGTTTCCACTCTGGGGGCTTTGGCTACACCTTC
NA | TRBJ2-5 | NA | TRBV15 | CATSRDMEETQYF | TGTGCCACCAGCAGAGATATGGAAGAGACCCAGTACTTC
NA | TRBJ2-7 | NA | TRBV11-2 | CASSAPELASPYEQYF | TGTGCCAGCAGCGCTCCGGAACTAGCTAGCCCCTACGAGCAGTACTTC
NA | TRBJ2-5 | NA | TRBV28 | CASSSPGSRKETQYF | TGTGCCAGCAGTTCTCCGGGATCAAGGAAAGAGACCCAGTACTTC
NA | TRBJ1-4 | NA | TRBV7-9 | CASSLDKKGGEKLFF | TGTGCCAGCAGCTTAGATAAAAAGGGAGGGGAAAAACTGTTTTTT
once | TRBJ1-1 | NA | TRBV19 | CASSIVRGHTEAFF | TGTGCCAGTAGTATTGTGAGGGGCCACACTGAAGCTTTCTTT
NA | TRBJ1-6 | TRBD1 | TRBV11-2 | CASSTGTGNSPLHF | TGTGCCAGCAGCACCGGGACAGGGAATTCACCCCTCCACTTT
NA | TRBJ1-2 | TRBD1 | TRBV5-4 | CASSFDRDYGYTF | TGTGCCAGCAGCTTCGACAGGGACTATGGCTACACCTTC
NA | TRBJ1-3 | NA | TRBV6-5 | CASMSSGNTIYF | TGTGCCAGTATGAGCTCTGGAAACACCATATATTTT
NA | TRBJ2-7 | NA | TRBV12-5 | CASGLVLGAQYNYEQYF | TGTGCTAGTGGTTTGGTATTAGGGGCGCAATACAACTACGAGCAGTACTTC
NA | TRBJ2-1 | TRBD1 | TRBV27 | CASRQGQGSYNEQFF | TGTGCCAGCAGGCAGGGACAGGGCTCCTACAATGAGCAGTTCTTC
NA | TRBJ2-2 | NA | TRBV4-1 | CASSQLGNTGELFF | TGCGCCAGCAGCCAATTGGGTAACACCGGGGAGCTGTTTTTT